Below, 31 T cell receptor beta chains from the same sample are listed, as sequenced in a study of radiotherapy plus CTLA-4 blockade in lung cancer. Sequenced by immunoSEQ multiplex PCR; TCRdb stores in-frame clones only, minus some. The sample has more than 65,000 clones; roughly 80% are singletons. The sequencing used peripheral blood, collected from a patient treated with radiotherapy plus ipilimumab. These receptors originate from a human donor with non-small cell lung cancer who had stable disease on radiotherapy plus ipilimumab.

This clone was found once. This chain joins TRBV30 and TRBJ1-6, with TRBD1 identical over 9 bases. The germline V gene has CDR1 GTSNPN and CDR2 SVGIG (reference sequence). The V and J ends lost 3 bases and 0 bases, in that order; junction bases with no gene match: 3. This CDR3 comprises 16 residues. The CDR3 region is CAWRRDRDSYNSPLHF. The DNA of the CDR3 is TGTGCCTGGAGGAGGGACAGGGACTCCTATAATTCACCCCTCCACTTT.

The chain has TRBV4-1 and TRBJ2-3; 9 bases are a match to TRBD1. The CDR3 contains 20 residues. With 1 base clipped from V and 4 bases from J, the junction kept 18 bases outside the gene matches. CDR1 MGHRA and CDR2 YSYEKL come from the germline V gene. In nucleotides, the CDR3 is TGCGCCAGCAGCCAAGCCCGGGGTATAGTAGGACAGGGGACCGCAGATACGCAGTATTTT. This sequence encodes CASSQARGIVGQGTADTQYF.

The chain uses TRBV6-1 and TRBJ2-7, with a tentative D call TRBD2 (6 bases). CDR3 length: 16 amino acids. Trimming took 3 bases from V and 0 from J, leaving 15 bases between them. Germline assignment: CDR1 MNHNS and CDR2 SASEGT. Here the CDR3 reads CASSEMGLPSSYEQYF. CDR3 bases: TGTGCCAGCAGTGAGATGGGACTCCCGAGCTCCTACGAGCAGTACTTC.

This chain links TRBV10-1 with TRBJ2-5; D ambiguous. Germline V gene lookup returns CDR1 WNHNN and CDR2 SYGVQD (reference sequence). With 2 bases removed from V and 7 bases from J, the gap between germline ends came to 11 bases. This CDR3 has 13 amino acids. Here the CDR3 reads CASSEGIPGTQYF. For the CDR3, the DNA is TGCGCCAGCAGTGAGGGGATACCAGGGACCCAGTACTTC.

This chain joins TRBV28 and TRBJ1-4; no reliable D call. Between the trimmed V and J ends, which lost 2 bases and 8 bases, there was a span of 12 bases. Looked up from germline, CDR1 is MDHEN and CDR2 is SYDVKM. The CDR3 extends over 14 amino acids. Here the CDR3 reads CASSLIVGGEKLFF. In DNA form, the CDR3 reads TGTGCCAGCAGTTTAATAGTCGGAGGGGAAAAACTGTTTTTT. The full variable domain, its missing parts supplied by reference TRBV28 and TRBJ1-4, is DVKVTQSSRYLVKRTGEKVFLECVQDMDHENMFWYRQDPGLGLRLIYFSYDVKMKEKGDIPEGYSVSREKKERFSLILESASTNQTSMYLCASSLIVGGEKLFFGSGTQLSVL.

The genes are TRBV18 and TRBJ1-1; no firm D call. Germline loops: CDR1 KGHSH, CDR2 LQKENI. The CDR3 consists of 15 residues. Trimming stripped 2 bases from V and 1 base from J, with 11 bases between. For the CDR3, the DNA is TGTGCCAGCTCACCATCGGCTGTCACGAACACTGAAGCTTTCTTT. The encoded protein is CASSPSAVTNTEAFF.

This rearrangement joins TRBV7-7 to TRBJ1-2; D is perhaps TRBD1 (5 bases). Germline lookup yields CDR1 SSHAT and CDR2 FNYEAQ (reference sequence). V was cut by 5 bases and J by 1 base, with 14 bases left in between. The CDR3 extends over 15 amino acids. The DNA for the CDR3 is TGTGCCAGCAGCCCCCAGGGTCCCAGTAACTATGGCTACACCTTC. Translation gives CASSPQGPSNYGYTF.

The genes are TRBV7-8 and TRBJ1-1; 9 bases line up with TRBD1. The V gene's germline CDR1 is SGHVS and CDR2 FQNEAQ. V dropped 4 bases and J dropped 0; count of bases not matched to a gene: 3. CDR3 size: 15 residues. This chain's CDR3 is CASSSGQGMNTEAFF. The CDR3 nucleotides read TGTGCCAGCAGCTCGGGACAGGGCATGAACACTGAAGCTTTCTTT.

The J gene is TRBJ1-5, the V gene TRBV28; the match to TRBD1 covers 8 bases. The CDR3 spans 15 residues. CDR1 MDHEN and CDR2 SYDVKM come from the germline V gene. The ends lost 6 bases at V and 4 bases at J; junction bases unmatched: 8. This CDR3 is CASSLRTGPNQPQHF. CDR3 bases: TGTGCCAGCAGCCTTAGGACAGGGCCAAATCAGCCCCAGCATTTT. Full variable domain (outside the CDR3, taken from reference TRBV28 and TRBJ1-5): DVKVTQSSRYLVKRTGEKVFLECVQDMDHENMFWYRQDPGLGLRLIYFSYDVKMKEKGDIPEGYSVSREKKERFSLILESASTNQTSMYLCASSLRTGPNQPQHFGDGTRLSIL.

The rearrangement joins TRBV30 to TRBJ1-5, with D possibly TRBD1 on 5 matching bases. Trimming stripped 1 base from V and 5 bases from J, with 15 bases between. The CDR3 sequence is 15 residues long. The germline CDR1 and CDR2 sequences are GTSNPN and SVGIG (reference sequence). CDR3 DNA sequence: TGTGCCTGGAGTGCACCATCTGGGGGGTATCAGCCCCAGCATTTT. This translates into CAWSAPSGGYQPQHF.

The chain couples TRBV28 to TRBJ1-1, with D uncertain. V shed 5 bases and J shed 1 base, with 5 bases lying between them. Germline CDR1 and CDR2: MDHEN and SYDVKM. The length of the CDR3 is 12 residues. The CDR3 bases are TGTGCCAGCAGTCTCCAGAACACTGAAGCTTTCTTT. Translated: CASSLQNTEAFF.

The rearrangement links TRBV9 to TRBJ2-1; D possibly corresponds to TRBD2 (5 bases). Trimming left V 6 bases short and J 4 bases short, with 17 bases between. CDR3 length equals 15 residues. Germline V gene sequence: CDR1 SGDLS, CDR2 YYNGEE. The CDR3: CASTGESGLYNEQFF. The DNA of the CDR3 is TGTGCCAGCACCGGTGAGAGCGGTCTTTACAATGAGCAGTTCTTC.

This chain links TRBV10-1 with TRBJ2-2; a possible D gene is TRBD1 (5 bases). V lost 4 bases, J lost 0 bases, and 9 bases lay in between. The CDR3 loop spans 15 amino acids. Germline V gives CDR1 WNHNN, CDR2 SYGVQD (reference sequence). CDR3 in DNA: TGCGCCAGCAGTGTCAAGGGGACGAACACCGGGGAGCTGTTTTTT. Its protein product is CASSVKGTNTGELFF.

The chain employs TRBV4-2 and TRBJ1-6; 7 nucleotides align to TRBD1. Germline assignment: CDR1 LGHNA and CDR2 YNFKEQ. The V gene end was trimmed by 2 bases and the J gene end by 10 bases; junction bases not matched to a gene: 8. The CDR3 loop spans 15 amino acids. The CDR3 DNA follows: TGTGCCAGCAGCCAATCCAACAGGGGTGGATCACCCCTCCACTTT. As protein: CASSQSNRGGSPLHF.

The chain recombines TRBV5-4 with TRBJ2-5; D unclear. CDR1 and CDR2 from the germline V gene are SGHNT and YYREEE (reference sequence). The CDR3 consists of 14 residues. V lost 4 bases to trimming and J lost 2 bases, with 12 bases between them. This CDR3 reads CASSAGVTQETQYF. The CDR3 DNA is TGTGCCAGCAGCGCCGGAGTTACTCAAGAGACCCAGTACTTC.

The chain combines TRBV30 with TRBJ1-5; TRBD1 matches 9 bases. Germline CDR1 reads GTSNPN; CDR2 reads SVGIG (reference sequence). V shed 3 bases and J 6 bases; nucleotides not matched to a gene: 6. There are 14 residues in the CDR3. CDR3 DNA: TGTGCCTGGAGATCCCGGACAGGGGCTCAGCCCCAGCATTTT. Protein: CAWRSRTGAQPQHF.

The chain recombines TRBV28 with TRBJ1-6; D is ambiguous. Trimming left V 4 bases short and J 15 bases short, with 10 bases between. Germline CDR1 MDHEN, CDR2 SYDVKM. The CDR3 spans 11 residues. The CDR3 protein is CASSSPRYLHF. The CDR3 region has the DNA TGTGCCAGCAGTTCCCCGAGGTACCTCCACTTT.

This chain uses TRBV27 with TRBJ2-4; 9 positions match TRBD1. Germline V gene lookup returns CDR1 MNHEY and CDR2 SMNVEV (reference sequence). V shed 2 bases, J shed 6 bases, and the junction held 5 bases outside the gene matches. The CDR3 is 15 amino acids. CDR3 nucleotide sequence: TGTGCCAGCAGTTTAGGCGGACAGGGGAGAAACATTCAGTACTTC. This sequence encodes CASSLGGQGRNIQYF.

This clone occurred a few times. The chain carries TRBV20-1 and TRBJ2-7, with no clear D. CDR1 and CDR2 from the germline V gene are DFQATT and SNEGSKA (reference sequence). The CDR3 covers 11 residues. Trimming cost V 0 bases and J 7 bases, with 7 bases left between them. CDR3 bases: TGCAGTGCTAGAGAGGTCCGGGAGCAGTACTTC. Translated, it gives CSAREVREQYF.

The chain links TRBV19 to TRBJ1-5, with 7 bases fitting TRBD1. V shed 6 bases, J shed 7 bases, and the junction held 6 bases outside the gene matches. The CDR3 length is 13 residues. The V gene's germline CDR1 is LNHDA and CDR2 SQIVND (reference sequence). The CDR3 bases are TGTGCCAGTAGCCTGGGACAGCCCCAGCCCCAGCATTTT. Amino acid sequence: CASSLGQPQPQHF.

The chain uses TRBV19 and TRBJ1-4, with D hard to call. This CDR3 spans 13 amino acids. V lost 4 bases and J 7 bases, leaving 10 bases between the germline ends. CDR1 LNHDA and CDR2 SQIVND come from the germline V gene (reference sequence). CDR3 sequence reads: CASSKLVAEKLFF. For the CDR3, the DNA is TGTGCCAGTAGTAAGCTGGTAGCTGAAAAACTGTTTTTT.

The J gene is TRBJ2-1, the V gene TRBV7-3; D possibly corresponds to TRBD1 (6 bases). CDR3 length: 15 amino acids. Germline V gene sequence: CDR1 SGHTA, CDR2 FQGTGA. V lost 5 bases, J lost 10 bases, and 21 bases lay in between. CDR3 bases: TGTGCCAGCAGCCCAGTCAGGGGCCCGTCCCCGGAGCAGTTCTTC. This translates into CASSPVRGPSPEQFF. The complete variable domain, with remaining parts taken from reference TRBV7-3 and TRBJ2-1, reads GAGVSQTPSNKVTEKGKYVELRCDPISGHTALYWYRQSLGQGPEFLIYFQGTGAADDSGLPNDRFFAVRPEGSVSTLKIQRTERGDSAVYLCASSPVRGPSPEQFFGPGTRLTVL.

V gene TRBV2 combines with J gene TRBJ1-5; 10 positions match TRBD1. Per germline, CDR1 SNHLY and CDR2 FYNNEI. The CDR3 is 16 residues long. Trimming removed 8 bases from V and 2 bases from J; junction bases left unmatched: 9. CDR3 sequence: CASSGQGRMGNQPQHF. The CDR3 region has the DNA TGTGCCAGCTCGGGACAGGGGAGGATGGGCAATCAGCCCCAGCATTTT.

This chain uses TRBV5-1 with TRBJ2-2, with D perhaps TRBD1 (6 bases). Germline V lookup: CDR1 SGHRS, CDR2 YFSETQ. Trimming pared 0 bases from V and 6 bases from J, leaving 9 bases between. The CDR3 length is 14 residues. CDR3 loop: CASSLAGQPGELFF. The CDR3 bases are TGCGCCAGCAGCTTGGCCGGACAGCCCGGGGAGCTGTTTTTT. The entire variable domain, with the rest obtained from reference TRBV5-1 and TRBJ2-2, is as follows: KAGVTQTPRYLIKTRGQQVTLSCSPISGHRSVSWYQQTPGQGLQFLFEYFSETQRNKGNFPGRFSGRQFSNSRSEMNVSTLELGDSALYLCASSLAGQPGELFFGEGSRLTVL.

This clone has a single count. The gene calls are TRBV7-8 and TRBJ1-2; D is undetermined. CDR3 length: 14 residues. Germline assignment: CDR1 SGHVS and CDR2 FQNEAQ. V gave up 1 base and J gave up 0 bases, with 6 bases separating them. The CDR3 loop is CASSLDLSNYGYTF. CDR3 DNA sequence: TGTGCCAGCAGCTTAGATCTTTCTAACTATGGCTACACCTTC.

The chain links TRBV11-2 to TRBJ2-5; the match to TRBD1 covers 10 bases. The CDR3 spans 16 residues. Germline V gives CDR1 SGHAT, CDR2 FQNNGV. With 6 bases clipped from V and 4 bases from J, the junction kept 11 bases outside the gene matches. For the CDR3, the DNA is TGTGCCAGCAGGGGGACCGGGACAGGGGTCGGAGAGACCCAGTACTTC. It encodes CASRGTGTGVGETQYF.

This rearrangement joins TRBV7-6 to TRBJ2-7; tentatively, D is TRBD2 (5 bases). The CDR3 is 14 amino acids. Trimming removed 7 bases from V and 3 bases from J, with 16 bases in between. CDR1 and CDR2 from the germline V gene are SGHVS and FNYEAQ. CDR3 in amino acids: CASTTTIGSYEQYF. The CDR3 coding sequence is TGTGCCAGCACAACCACGATTGGGAGCTACGAGCAGTACTTC. Together with reference TRBV7-6 and TRBJ2-7, the CDR3 gives the full variable domain: GAGVSQSPRYKVTKRGQDVALRCDPISGHVSLYWYRQALGQGPEFLTYFNYEAQQDKSGLPNDRFSAERPEGSISTLTIQRTEQRDSAMYRCASTTTIGSYEQYFGPGTRLTVT.

V usage is TRBV18 and J usage is TRBJ1-6, with 8 bases fitting TRBD1. CDR1 KGHSH and CDR2 LQKENI come from the germline V gene. The CDR3 loop spans 16 amino acids. With 4 bases clipped from V and 7 bases from J, the junction kept 9 bases outside the gene matches. CDR3: CASSLNLGTGNSPLHF. The CDR3 nucleotides are TGTGCCAGCTCACTTAACCTTGGGACAGGAAATTCACCCCTCCACTTT.

The J gene is TRBJ1-1, the V gene TRBV2; 9 bases fit TRBD1. Germline CDR1 SNHLY, CDR2 FYNNEI. J lost 0 bases, V lost 7 bases, and 15 bases had no gene match. The CDR3 runs to 18 residues. The CDR3 loop is CASMYRTGAARLNTEAFF. The CDR3 DNA is TGTGCCAGCATGTACCGGACAGGGGCAGCGAGATTGAACACTGAAGCTTTCTTT.

The chain recombines TRBV5-1 with TRBJ1-2, with D uncertain. V was trimmed by 1 base and J by 3 bases, leaving 10 bases between them. The CDR3 spans 14 residues. CDR1 is SGHRS and CDR2 is YFSETQ in the germline V gene. CDR3 loop: CASSLSLSDYGYTF. The DNA for the CDR3 is TGCGCCAGCAGCTTGTCCCTCAGTGACTATGGCTACACCTTC.

The chain joins TRBV9 to TRBJ2-7; tentative D call: TRBD2 (5 bases). V shed 0 bases and J shed 3 bases, with 13 bases lying between them. CDR1 and CDR2 from the germline V gene are SGDLS and YYNGEE. The CDR3 has 15 residues. The CDR3 DNA reads TGTGCCAGCAGCGTAGCTAGTGGGAGTCTCTACGAGCAGTACTTC. Its protein product is CASSVASGSLYEQYF.